These 22 T cell receptor beta chains were sequenced from one sample in a study of T cells of healthy individuals. TCRdb recomputed calls from the 5' RACE reads with MiXCR, one row per CDR3 protein. Of around 79,000 distinct CDR3 sequences listed, more than 5% are singletons. The receptors originated from a female donor in good health.

This clonotype showed up many times. V usage is TRBV5-1 and J usage is TRBJ2-3; D is unresolved. The ends were cut back, 4 bases at V and 8 bases at J, with 11 bases in the middle. Germline-derived CDR1 and CDR2 are SGHRS and YFSETQ. CDR3 size: 12 residues. CDR3 sequence: CASSEDPVTQYF. For the CDR3, the DNA is TGCGCCAGCAGCGAGGACCCGGTTACGCAGTATTTT.

Notes on this clonotype: A much larger clonotype is one base distant, so this may be a read error. The V call is TRBV29-1, the J call TRBJ1-1; 7 bases are shared with TRBD1. V was clipped by 6 bases and J by 0 bases; unmatched bases: 16. The CDR3 extends over 17 amino acids. CDR1 and CDR2 (germline): SQVTM, ANQGSEA. The CDR3 is CSVQTGAYLLVNTEAFF. Here the CDR3 DNA reads TGCAGCGTGCAAACAGGGGCCTACCTCCTGGTGAACACTGAAGCTTTCTTT.

This clonotype has a count of ten or more. The J gene is TRBJ2-1, the V gene TRBV28; D is unresolved. CDR1 and CDR2 from the germline V gene are MDHEN and SYDVKM. This CDR3 contains 15 residues. Trimming removed 6 bases at V and 4 bases at J, with 16 bases between. CDR3: CASSPSGPEYNEQFF. Written as DNA, the CDR3 is TGTGCCAGCAGCCCATCGGGCCCGGAGTACAATGAGCAGTTCTTC.

The V and J genes are TRBV12-3 or TRBV12-4 and TRBJ2-2; perhaps TRBD2 as D (5 bases). This CDR3 spans 13 amino acids. V was clipped by 3 bases and J by 8 bases, with 10 bases between them. Written as DNA, the CDR3 is TGTGCCAGCAGTTTCGGGGAGAGGGGGGAGCTGTTTTTT. Protein product: CASSFGERGELFF.

This clonotype was seen a few times. DNA for the CDR3: TGTGCCAGCAGCGATAGCTGGAGGTCGAACATTCAGTACTTC. It is translated as CASSDSWRSNIQYF. The chain is built from TRBV7-2 and TRBJ2-4, with D possibly TRBD2 on 5 matching bases. Germline V gene lookup returns CDR1 SGHTA and CDR2 FQGNSA. The CDR3 runs to 14 residues. The V end was cut by 5 bases, the J end by 7 bases, with 15 bases between. The whole variable domain, filled in from reference TRBV7-2 and TRBJ2-4, reads GAGVSQSPSNKVTEKGKDVELRCDPISGHTALYWYRQSLGQGLEFLIYFQGNSAPDKSGLPSDRFSAERTGGSVSTLTIQRTQQEDSAVYLCASSDSWRSNIQYFGAGTRLSVL.

This rearrangement joins TRBV7-9 to TRBJ2-1, with a possible D match to TRBD2 (5 bases). CDR1 is SEHNR and CDR2 is FQNEAQ in the germline V gene (reference sequence). The CDR3 is 17 residues long. The V gene lost 1 base and the J gene lost 1 base, with 14 bases spanning the gap. The CDR3 region is CASSLESSRDSYNEQFF. DNA for the CDR3: TGTGCCAGCAGCTTAGAAAGTTCCCGGGATTCCTACAATGAGCAGTTCTTC.

This clonotype was seen repeatedly, ten times or more. The J gene is TRBJ2-7, the V gene TRBV3-1; D gene unclear. The germline CDR1 and CDR2 sequences are LGHDT and YNNKEL (reference sequence). Trimming shortened V by 3 bases and J by 1 base, and 7 bases separated the two germline ends. The CDR3 length is 13 residues. CDR3 in DNA: TGTGCCAGCAGCCATGGGGTGTCCTACGAGCAGTACTTC. As protein: CASSHGVSYEQYF.

V gene TRBV20-1 combines with J gene TRBJ1-5; 7 bases fit TRBD1. V lost 0 bases, J lost 7 bases, and 9 bases stayed unmatched. This CDR3 region has 15 residues. Germline V gene sequence: CDR1 DFQATT, CDR2 SNEGSKA (reference sequence). This chain's CDR3 is CSARDPTGVRQPQHF. CDR3 DNA: TGCAGTGCTAGAGATCCAACAGGGGTCAGGCAGCCCCAGCATTTT.

This clonotype has a count of ten or more. The chain joins TRBV7-9 to TRBJ2-3, with D hard to call. Trimming left V 0 bases short and J 0 bases short, with 13 bases between. The V gene's germline CDR1 is SEHNR and CDR2 FQNEAQ (reference sequence). The CDR3 contains 17 residues. CDR3 nucleotide sequence: TGTGCCAGCAGCTTAGCCTCGTTCCCATCTAGCACAGATACGCAGTATTTT. Its protein is CASSLASFPSSTDTQYF.

This clonotype occurred many times. The rearrangement links TRBV18 to TRBJ2-7; no clear D gene. The germline V gene encodes CDR1 KGHSH and CDR2 LQKENI. The CDR3 extends over 18 amino acids. V shed 6 bases and J shed 0 bases, with 24 bases lying between them. The CDR3 here is CASSTYAPATFSSYEQYF. CDR3 nucleotides: TGTGCCAGCTCCACCTACGCACCGGCAACATTTAGCTCCTACGAGCAGTACTTC.

This clonotype was counted at least ten times. This rearrangement joins TRBV18 to TRBJ1-5, with D perhaps TRBD1 (6 bases). The CDR3 has 14 amino acids. Germline V gene sequence: CDR1 KGHSH, CDR2 LQKENI. V gave up 3 bases and J gave up 5 bases, with 11 bases separating them. The CDR3 region is CASSPEGGYQPQHF. The CDR3, as DNA: TGTGCCAGCTCACCGGAAGGGGGGTATCAGCCCCAGCATTTT.

The chain links TRBV24-1 to TRBJ2-2; tentatively, D is TRBD1 or TRBD2 (6 bases each). The CDR3 is 14 residues long. Germline V gene sequence: CDR1 KGHDR, CDR2 SFDVKD. Trimming removed 5 bases from V and 7 bases from J, with 13 bases in between. The CDR3 DNA is TGTGCCACCAGTGGGGCAGGGGAGGTCGGGGAGCTGTTTTTT. Its protein is CATSGAGEVGELFF.

This clonotype was detected ten times or more. The chain links TRBV27 to TRBJ1-6; 8 bases are a match to TRBD1. CDR3 length: 14 amino acids. The V gene end was trimmed by 5 bases and the J gene end by 10 bases; junction bases not matched to a gene: 7. Germline assignment: CDR1 MNHEY and CDR2 SMNVEV (reference sequence). This chain's CDR3 is CASSIDRGGSPLHF. The CDR3 nucleotides read TGTGCCAGCAGTATTGACAGGGGAGGGTCACCCCTCCACTTT.

The chain links TRBV27 to TRBJ1-2; no firm D call. V was trimmed by 5 bases and J by 5 bases, leaving 12 bases between them. The CDR3 sequence is 13 residues long. Germline CDR1 and CDR2: MNHEY and SMNVEV (reference sequence). The CDR3 here is CASSMDPRYGYTF. Written as DNA, the CDR3 is TGTGCCAGCAGTATGGACCCTCGATATGGCTACACCTTC.

This clonotype was picked up a small number of times. The chain links TRBV5-4 to TRBJ2-3; 11 bases are a match to TRBD2. CDR1 and CDR2 from the germline V gene are SGHNT and YYREEE (reference sequence). The CDR3 consists of 16 residues. J lost 3 bases, V lost 1 base, and 4 bases had no gene match. DNA of the CDR3: TGTGCCAGCAGCTTGAAGGTAGCGGGAGGGACAGATACGCAGTATTTT. Its protein is CASSLKVAGGTDTQYF. The whole variable domain, remainder taken from reference TRBV5-4 and TRBJ2-3, is ETGVTQSPTHLIKTRGQQVTLRCSSQSGHNTVSWYQQALGQGPQFIFQYYREEENGRGNFPPRFSGLQFPNYSSELNVNALELDDSALYLCASSLKVAGGTDTQYFGPGTRLTVL.

There are a few counts of this clonotype. This chain links TRBV7-2 with TRBJ1-2; possible D gene TRBD1, 6 bases. The CDR3 extends over 13 amino acids. Trimming pared 3 bases from V and 4 bases from J, leaving 9 bases between. Germline loops: CDR1 SGHTA, CDR2 FQGNSA. The CDR3 loop reads CASSFDRSYGYTF. As DNA, the CDR3 is TGTGCCAGCAGCTTTGACAGGTCCTATGGCTACACCTTC.

The chain carries TRBV10-3 and TRBJ1-1; perhaps TRBD1 as D (6 bases). This CDR3 is built from 15 residues. Germline V gives CDR1 ENHRY, CDR2 SYGVKD. V was trimmed by 6 bases and J by 1 base, leaving 15 bases between them. The CDR3 region is CAISATQDRNTEAFF. In nucleotides, the CDR3 is TGTGCCATCAGCGCTACTCAGGACAGGAACACTGAAGCTTTCTTT.

This clonotype has ten or more counts. This rearrangement joins TRBV25-1 to TRBJ1-4; D is undetermined. The CDR3 spans 14 residues. Germline V lookup: CDR1 MGHDK, CDR2 SYGVNS. The ends were cut back, 9 bases at V and 3 bases at J, with 14 bases in the middle. CDR3: CASTSRSPNEKLFF. DNA for the CDR3: TGTGCCAGTACTTCCAGGAGCCCTAATGAAAAACTGTTTTTT.

This rearrangement joins TRBV6-2 or TRBV6-3 to TRBJ2-7; TRBD2 is a possible D gene (5 bases). The length of the CDR3 is 16 residues. CDR1 is MNHEY and CDR2 is SVGEGT in the germline V gene. The ends were cut back, 5 bases at V and 5 bases at J, with 22 bases in the middle. CDR3: CASSTREGSIADEQYF. The CDR3 bases are TGTGCCAGCAGTACCCGTGAGGGTTCTATAGCCGACGAGCAGTACTTC.

There are a few counts of this clonotype. V and J are TRBV11-1 and TRBJ2-7; 7 nucleotides align to TRBD1. The CDR3 runs to 16 residues. The V segment lost 6 bases and the J segment 3 bases; nucleotides outside the gene matches: 14. Germline V gene data show CDR1 as SGHAT and CDR2 as FQDESV (reference sequence). The CDR3 protein is CASRGAPGTDVYEQYF. DNA of the CDR3: TGTGCCAGCAGGGGGGCCCCCGGGACAGACGTCTACGAGCAGTACTTC.

In its sample, this clonotype was seen many times. The CDR3 spells CASSQDTAYSGNTIYF. CDR3 sequence (DNA): TGCGCCAGCAGCCAAGATACAGCTTATTCTGGAAACACCATATATTTT. This chain connects TRBV4-1 to TRBJ1-3, with D uncertain. The length of the CDR3 is 16 residues. V lost 0 bases, J lost 1 base, and 10 bases lay in between. Looked up from germline, CDR1 is MGHRA and CDR2 is YSYEKL.

This CDR3 reads CASSFSYRGDNPTEAFF. CDR3 nucleotide sequence: TGTGCCAGCAGCTTTTCTTATCGGGGAGACAATCCCACTGAAGCTTTCTTT. The chain employs TRBV7-9 and TRBJ1-1; D unresolved. The CDR3 has 17 residues. CDR1 and CDR2 from the germline V gene are SEHNR and FQNEAQ (reference sequence). V was shortened by 3 bases and J by 4 bases, with 21 bases between the two germline ends.